These T cell receptor beta chains were read from a single sample in a study of T-cell reconstitution after alpha-beta-depleted transplantation in children. TCRdb reprocessed the PCR reads with MiXCR, giving one entry per CDR3 protein. Seen here are a few hundred thousand distinct CDR3 sequences, 13% observed once, and the top ten hold 2% to 2.5%. Sequenced material: PBMCs, mostly from graft donor cells, taken 360 days after TCRalphabeta/CD19-depleted stem cell transplant. These receptors were obtained from a male patient younger than 18 who had a stem cell transplant for acute myeloid leukemia, so the T cells may come from the graft donor. CDR3s include the opening cysteine and the closing phenylalanine or tryptophan. A D gene is named only where the DNA matches it firmly. Only some rows state a clone size, as once, few, many or a class for expanded clones.

NA TRBJ2-7 TRBV10-3 TRBD2 TGTGCCATCAAGAGTTGGACTAGCGGCTACGAGCAGTACTTC CAIKSWTSGYEQYF
NA TRBJ2-5 TRBV5-1 NA TGCGCCAGCAGCTTGGAACCAACCGCCGTTCAAGAGACCCAGTACTTC CASSLEPTAVQETQYF
many TRBJ1-1 TRBV29-1 NA TGCAGCGTCGAGTGGGAGAACACTGAAGCTTTCTTT CSVEWENTEAFF
many TRBJ2-7 TRBV12-3/TRBV12-4 TRBD1 TGTGCCAGCAGTCCACAGGGGGCCCTCCTCTACGAGCAGTACTTC CASSPQGALLYEQYF
few TRBJ2-7 TRBV7-2 TRBD1 TGTGCCAGCAGCTTAGCAGTGCAAACAGGGGGCTACGAGCAGTACTTC CASSLAVQTGGYEQYF
few TRBJ2-7 TRBV25-1 TRBD2 TGTGCCAGCAGTTCAACCGGGACTAGTAAGGAGCAGTACTTC CASSSTGTSKEQYF
NA TRBJ2-3 TRBV5-1 NA TGCGCCAGCCGACTGACCCCTGCGTATACTAGCACAGATACGCAGTATTTT CASRLTPAYTSTDTQYF
many TRBJ2-3 TRBV29-1 NA TGCAGCGTTATAGCGAGTACTAGCACAGATACGCAGTATTTT CSVIASTSTDTQYF
few TRBJ1-1 TRBV28 NA TGTGCCAGCACCCCTCTCAACACTGAAGCTTTCTTT CASTPLNTEAFF
NA TRBJ1-3 TRBV30 NA TGTGCCTGGAGTCTCGGAAACACCATATATTTT CAWSLGNTIYF
NA TRBJ2-5 TRBV7-9 NA TGTGCCAGCAGCCCTCTTACCGGGACGATACTTGGAGAGACCCAGTACTTC CASSPLTGTILGETQYF
NA TRBJ2-5 TRBV29-1 NA TGCAGCGTTGTGGGAGAGACTTGGGAGACCCAGTACTTC CSVVGETWETQYF
NA TRBJ2-7 TRBV11-2 NA TGTGCCAGCACCCCACAGGCCTACGAGCAGTACTTC CASTPQAYEQYF
NA TRBJ2-7 TRBV7-3 TRBD2 TGTGCCAGCAGCTTAAGCCTAGCGGGAGGCGAGCAGTACTTC CASSLSLAGGEQYF
few TRBJ2-3 TRBV27 NA TGTGCCAGCAGTTTATCCCCCGGGACCTTTAGCACAGATACGCAGTATTTT CASSLSPGTFSTDTQYF
NA TRBJ2-1 TRBV7-2 NA TGTGCCAGCAGCCTTAGCGGAGCCGGCTACAATGAGCAGTTCTTC CASSLSGAGYNEQFF
NA TRBJ2-5 TRBV15 TRBD1 TGTGCCACCAGCACGACAGGGTTCTTTGAGACCCAGTACTTC CATSTTGFFETQYF
few TRBJ1-1 TRBV29-1 NA TGCAGCGGTATGAACACTGAAGCTTTCTTT CSGMNTEAFF
NA TRBJ2-1 TRBV7-2 NA TGTGCCAGCAGCTTAGGGGGTACTAGCCCACCACGGCCCTTC CASSLGGTSPPRPF
NA TRBJ2-7 TRBV5-6 TRBD1 TGTGCCAGCAGCTTGCTCAGGGGGCGCACAGGGGACGAGCAGTACTTC CASSLLRGRTGDEQYF
many TRBJ2-3 TRBV7-2 NA TGTGCCAGCAGCTTATATCGACTAGTGGACGCAGATACGCAGTATTTT CASSLYRLVDADTQYF
NA TRBJ2-7 TRBV14 NA TGTGCCAGCAGCCGAGTGGCCGGCTCAGCAGCCTACGAGCAGTACTTC CASSRVAGSAAYEQYF
few TRBJ2-5 TRBV28 TRBD2 TGTGCCAGCAGCCCCCCCGGCGGGAGGCTCCAAGAGACCCAGTACTTC CASSPPGGRLQETQYF
few TRBJ2-5 TRBV4-3 NA TGCGCCAGCAGCCAAGATCTTAGCGGAGCTATTCAAGAGACCCAGTACTTC CASSQDLSGAIQETQYF
few TRBJ2-2 TRBV28 NA TGTGCCAGCAGCCCTAGCGAGTCGAACACCGGGGAGCTGTTTTTT CASSPSESNTGELFF
NA TRBJ2-3 TRBV29-1 NA TGCAGCGTCAGGGGACGGTACACAGATACGCAGTATTTT CSVRGRYTDTQYF
few TRBJ2-2 TRBV28 TRBD1 TGTGCCAGCCGCGCAGGGACAGAGAACACCGGGGAGCTGTTTTTT CASRAGTENTGELFF
NA TRBJ2-1 TRBV27 TRBD2 TGTGCCAGCAGTCTTTTAGCGGGAGCACTAGGTGAGCAGTTCTTC CASSLLAGALGEQFF
many TRBJ2-3 TRBV6-5 NA TGTGCCAGCAACAAACAGGGATCAGATACGCAGTATTTT CASNKQGSDTQYF
few TRBJ2-7 TRBV29-1 NA TGCAGCGTTGAAGAAACCGCCACCTACGAGCAGTACTTC CSVEETATYEQYF
NA TRBJ2-7 TRBV11-1 NA TGTGCCAGCAGCCTTTCGAACAGGTACGAGCAGTACTTC CASSLSNRYEQYF
many TRBJ2-5 TRBV20-1 NA TGCAGTGCTGGCCTAGGGGGGAGGGAAGAGACCCAGTACTTC CSAGLGGREETQYF
NA TRBJ2-1 TRBV29-1 TRBD2 TGCAGCGTTGCTCCTCTAGCGGGAGGGCCTCGAGGCTCCTACAATGAGCAGTTCTTC CSVAPLAGGPRGSYNEQFF
NA TRBJ1-4 TRBV7-2 NA TGTGCCAGCAAGGGCAGGGGTTGGGCTAATGAAAAACTGTTTTTT CASKGRGWANEKLFF
few TRBJ2-1 TRBV6-4 NA TGTGCCAGCAGTACTGTCAAGAGGAGCTCCTACAATGAGCAGTTCTTC CASSTVKRSSYNEQFF
NA TRBJ2-7 TRBV7-9 NA TGTGCCAGCAGCTTAGTCGCAGGGGACTACGAGCAGTACTTC CASSLVAGDYEQYF
few TRBJ2-7 TRBV20-1 TRBD2 TGCAGTGCGACCACCGGGACTAGCGGTACCTACGAGCAGTACTTC CSATTGTSGTYEQYF
many TRBJ2-5 TRBV12-3/TRBV12-4 TRBD2 TGTGCCAGCCGGGGAGGGGAAGAGACCCAGTACTTC CASRGGEETQYF
NA TRBJ2-1 TRBV9 TRBD2 TGTGCCAGCAGCGTTCTAGCGGGAGGGCAAAGCGGGCAGTTCTTC CASSVLAGGQSGQFF
NA TRBJ1-5 TRBV28 NA TGTGCCAGCAGTTTATTTTCGGGGTTGGGGGGCGGTCAGCCCCAGCATTTT CASSLFSGLGGGQPQHF
few TRBJ2-7 TRBV28 TRBD2 TGTGCCAGCAGTTTAATACTTGCGGGCGGGGGGAACTACGAGCAGTACTTC CASSLILAGGGNYEQYF
NA TRBJ2-7 TRBV12-3/TRBV12-4 NA TGTGCCAGCGGTAGGAGTTCTTGGTCCTACGAGCAGTACTTC CASGRSSWSYEQYF
NA TRBJ2-7 TRBV25-1 TRBD2 TGTGCCAGCAGTAGGACTAGCGCGAGCCCCTACGAGCAGTACTTC CASSRTSASPYEQYF
many TRBJ2-1 TRBV3-1 NA TGTGCCAGCAGCCAAGAGGCGGGACGACCGCCCTACAATGAGCAGTTCTTC CASSQEAGRPPYNEQFF
many TRBJ1-1 TRBV27 NA TGTGCCAGCAGTTTCGGTACGGGGGGACGGAACACTGAAGCTTTCTTT CASSFGTGGRNTEAFF
few TRBJ1-1 TRBV5-1 NA TGCGCCAGCAGCTTACAAAGGAAACCCAACACTGAAGCTTTCTTT CASSLQRKPNTEAFF
few TRBJ2-7 TRBV28 TRBD2 TGTGCCAGCAGTCTGCCCTGGAGCGGGAGGTTAGCCGAGCAGTACTTC CASSLPWSGRLAEQYF
few TRBJ2-7 TRBV7-2 NA TGTGCCAGCAGCCCCCTAACCATGGACGAGCAGTACTTC CASSPLTMDEQYF
few TRBJ2-4 TRBV20-1 NA TGCAGTGCTCCTAATATACGGGGCAAAAACATTCAGTACTTC CSAPNIRGKNIQYF
few TRBJ2-7 TRBV5-1 TRBD1 TGCGCCAGCAGCTCCTACCGTCTCCAGGGGGCGGGCGAGCAGTACTTC CASSSYRLQGAGEQYF